Below, 10 T cell receptor beta chains from the same sample are listed, as sequenced in a study of shared clonotypes between healthy human individuals. Method: immunoSEQ multiplex PCR; TCRdb's copy keeps in-frame clones and lacks some. The sample shows millions of clones, roughly 92% of them seen only once. The sequenced sample consisted of naive CD4+ T cells sorted from blood. This sample's subset: CD45RA+ positively selected. The source is a man aged 18-30 years in good health.

The V and J genes are TRBV7-2 and TRBJ2-5; 7 bases map to TRBD1. CDR3 size: 14 residues. V dropped 1 base and J dropped 13; count of bases not matched to a gene: 12. Germline CDR1 and CDR2: SGHTA and FQGNSA. In DNA form, the CDR3 reads TGTGCCAGCAGCTTAGGTAGACAGGGCAAGCGTCGGTACTTC. It yields the protein CASSLGRQGKRRYF.

The chain has TRBV6-6 and TRBJ2-2; D is unclear. Between the trimmed V and J ends, which lost 2 bases and 6 bases, there was a span of 10 bases. This CDR3 spans 14 amino acids. CDR1 MNHNY and CDR2 SVGAGI come from the germline V gene (reference sequence). As DNA, the CDR3 is TGTGCCAGCAGTTACGAACTCCCCGCCGGGGAGCTGTTTTTT. The encoded protein is CASSYELPAGELFF.

The chain employs TRBV27 and TRBJ2-7; 11 nucleotides line up with TRBD2. This CDR3 has 15 residues. The ends lost 6 bases at V and 0 bases at J; junction bases unmatched: 4. CDR1 MNHEY and CDR2 SMNVEV come from the germline V gene (reference sequence). The CDR3 region is CASSLAGGPSYEQYF. The CDR3 coding sequence is TGTGCCAGCAGCTTAGCGGGAGGGCCCTCCTACGAGCAGTACTTC.

The chain is built from TRBV6-5 and TRBJ2-1, with 9 bases fitting TRBD2. The CDR3 has 15 amino acids. Germline V gene lookup returns CDR1 MNHEY and CDR2 SVGAGI. V lost 9 bases, J lost 5 bases, and 11 bases stayed unmatched. The CDR3 reads CASQDSSGNHNEQFF. CDR3 in DNA: TGTGCCAGTCAAGATTCTAGCGGGAACCACAATGAGCAGTTCTTC.

V usage is TRBV4-1 and J usage is TRBJ2-5; tentatively, D is TRBD1 (5 bases). The CDR3 sequence is 16 residues long. CDR1 and CDR2 (germline): MGHRA, YSYEKL. V lost 4 bases and J 3 bases, leaving 18 bases between the germline ends. The chain's CDR3 is CASSPLGVGAKETQYF. For the CDR3, the DNA is TGCGCCAGCAGCCCCTTAGGGGTTGGGGCGAAAGAGACCCAGTACTTC.

The CDR3: CSVSVSSGNTIYF. For the CDR3, the DNA is TGCAGCGTTTCAGTGAGCTCTGGAAACACCATATATTTT. J is TRBJ1-3 and V is TRBV29-1; D gene unclear. CDR1 SQVTM and CDR2 ANQGSEA come from the germline V gene. V was shortened by 5 bases and J by 0 bases, with 8 bases between the two germline ends. The CDR3 contains 13 residues.

V is TRBV27 and J is TRBJ2-7, with TRBD1 identical over 8 bases. Germline assignment: CDR1 MNHEY and CDR2 SMNVEV (reference sequence). There are 17 residues in the CDR3. V dropped 6 bases and J dropped 2; count of bases not matched to a gene: 15. The CDR3 protein is CASSPQDRAGAAYEQYF. The CDR3 nucleotides read TGTGCCAGCAGCCCCCAGGACAGGGCAGGGGCAGCCTACGAGCAGTACTTC.

The rearrangement joins TRBV5-1 to TRBJ1-1; D unclear. This CDR3 contains 13 residues. V was trimmed by 2 bases and J by 6 bases, leaving 11 bases between them. CDR1 SGHRS and CDR2 YFSETQ come from the germline V gene. This CDR3 is CASSLDVWAEAFF. DNA for the CDR3: TGCGCCAGCAGCTTAGATGTTTGGGCTGAAGCTTTCTTT.

This rearrangement joins TRBV30 to TRBJ1-2; a weak D match, TRBD1 (6 bases). The V gene's germline CDR1 is GTSNPN and CDR2 SVGIG (reference sequence). V lost 6 bases, J lost 7 bases, and 24 bases lay in between. The length of the CDR3 is 15 residues. The CDR3 region is CACRRGAPGRGGYTF. The CDR3 DNA follows: TGTGCCTGCCGGCGGGGGGCGCCGGGGCGCGGTGGCTACACCTTC.

This clone was picked up one time. Other DNA variants within this sample encode the same CDR3. The chain has TRBV5-1 and TRBJ1-2; TRBD1 is a possible D gene (5 bases). This CDR3 has 13 residues. Trimming stripped 0 bases from V and 4 bases from J, with 7 bases between. Germline lookup yields CDR1 SGHRS and CDR2 YFSETQ. Written as DNA, the CDR3 is TGCGCCAGCAGCTTGGATGGGGGCTATGGCTACACCTTC. This sequence encodes CASSLDGGYGYTF.